The next 21 T cell receptor beta chains were all read from a single sample in a study of cytomegalovirus exposure and HLA in healthy donors (dated by TCRdb to about 2017). The method was the immunoSEQ multiplex PCR assay. For the multiplex PCR, a mixture combining 60 forward primers for TCR Vbeta segments and 13 reverse primers for TCR Jbeta segments was used. The clones in this table, taken by TCRdb from immuneACCESS, are in-frame only. Not every clone is retained; where verified, under half of the shortfall comes from an unresolved V gene, and the cause of the rest is unknown. The sample profile shows about 160,000 clones; around 90% of them were found once. The ten largest clones capture about 0.9% of the sample. The sequenced material came from PBMCs. The receptor set was obtained from a woman in her 30s in good health and CMV-seronegative.

This chain uses TRBV28 with TRBJ1-1; unclear D gene. V lost 2 bases and J 11 bases, leaving 18 bases between the germline ends. The length of the CDR3 is 14 residues. Germline-derived CDR1 and CDR2 are MDHEN and SYDVKM. DNA for the CDR3: TGTGCCAGCAGTTTAGAACAGCCCCACTGGTTGGCTTTCTTT. Translating gives CASSLEQPHWLAFF.

This clone was seen only a few times. This rearrangement joins TRBV4-3 to TRBJ1-1; TRBD1 matches at 7 bases. The CDR3 loop spans 15 amino acids. V lost 0 bases and J lost 10; bases outside the gene matches: 11. CDR1 is LGHNA, CDR2 YSLEER, per germline. For the CDR3, the DNA is TGCGCCAGCAGCCAAGATAGTAGGGGACAGATCGCAGCTTTCTTT. It is translated as CASSQDSRGQIAAFF.

The rearrangement joins TRBV4-1 to TRBJ2-2; 9 nucleotides match TRBD1. Germline CDR1 reads MGHRA; CDR2 reads YSYEKL. The length of the CDR3 is 15 residues. With V trimmed by 4 bases and J by 7 bases, 7 bases remained unmatched. CDR3 sequence (DNA): TGCGCCAGCAGCCGTGGACAGGGGTATAACGGGGAGCTGTTTTTT. Translating gives CASSRGQGYNGELFF.

V and J are TRBV6-6 and TRBJ1-6; possible D gene TRBD1, 5 bases. This CDR3 region has 15 residues. The V end was cut by 2 bases, the J end by 5 bases, with 10 bases between. The germline V gene encodes CDR1 MNHNY and CDR2 SVGAGI (reference sequence). The CDR3 nucleotides are TGTGCCAGCAGTTACAAGGACACCAATAATTCACCCCTCCACTTT. Translated, it gives CASSYKDTNNSPLHF.

This chain connects TRBV18 to TRBJ2-2; D gene uncertain. CDR3 size: 15 residues. Trimming shortened V by 3 bases and J by 5 bases, and 13 bases separated the two germline ends. Germline V gives CDR1 KGHSH, CDR2 LQKENI. As DNA, the CDR3 is TGTGCCAGCTCACCTGAGGCAGTATTGACCGGGGAGCTGTTTTTT. It is translated as CASSPEAVLTGELFF.

The CDR3 loop is CASSQDSRSGRDSEQYF. The CDR3, as DNA: TGCGCCAGCAGCCAAGACTCCAGGAGCGGGAGGGATTCGGAGCAGTACTTC. The chain is built from TRBV4-1 and TRBJ2-7; 10 nucleotides align to TRBD2. The germline gives CDR1 MGHRA, CDR2 YSYEKL. The J segment lost 7 bases and the V segment lost 0 bases, leaving 12 bases of the junction unmatched. The CDR3 runs to 17 residues.

The chain carries TRBV18 and TRBJ1-3; 8 positions agree with TRBD1. V shed 4 bases and J 0 bases; nucleotides not matched to a gene: 5. CDR3 length equals 16 residues. From germline, CDR1 is KGHSH and CDR2 LQKENI. Here the CDR3 DNA reads TGTGCCAGCTCACGACAGGGGAAGTACTCTGGAAACACCATATATTTT. It specifies CASSRQGKYSGNTIYF.

This rearrangement joins TRBV14 to TRBJ2-3; TRBD2 aligns across 9 bases. CDR1 SGHDN and CDR2 FVKESK come from the germline V gene. This CDR3 has 17 residues. V trimming: 0 bases; J trimming: 3 bases; junction bases outside the gene matches: 7. Here the CDR3 DNA reads TGTGCCAGCAGCCAAGATAGGAGGCTAGCGGGGACAGATACGCAGTATTTT. Amino acids: CASSQDRRLAGTDTQYF.

The V gene is TRBV6-5, the J gene TRBJ2-1; possibly TRBD1 for D (7 bases). Germline CDR1 MNHEY, CDR2 SVGAGI. CDR3 size: 13 residues. V shed 8 bases and J shed 7 bases, with 15 bases lying between them. CDR3 residues: CASAQGGGNEQFF. DNA of the CDR3: TGTGCCAGCGCGCAGGGGGGCGGGAATGAGCAGTTCTTC.

This clone was seen only a few times. This rearrangement joins TRBV10-3 to TRBJ1-4, with 9 bases that match TRBD1. With 8 bases clipped from V and 8 bases from J, the junction kept 3 bases outside the gene matches. Germline-derived CDR1 and CDR2 are ENHRY and SYGVKD. This CDR3 comprises 12 residues. This chain's CDR3 is CAIRDREEKLFF. Here the CDR3 DNA reads TGTGCCATCCGGGACAGGGAGGAAAAACTGTTTTTT.

CDR3 in DNA: TGCGCCAGCAGGAAGTTGTGGACAGGGGGTTATACCGGGGAGCTGTTTTTT. Its protein is CASRKLWTGGYTGELFF. This sequence joins TRBV4-1 and TRBJ2-2; 10 bases agree with TRBD1. The CDR3 is 17 amino acids. Germline CDR1 reads MGHRA; CDR2 reads YSYEKL. J was trimmed by 5 bases and V by 6 bases; bases with no gene match: 12.

V gene TRBV5-1 combines with J gene TRBJ2-7; TRBD2 is a possible D gene (6 bases). From germline, CDR1 is SGHRS and CDR2 YFSETQ. V lost 4 bases and J lost 2, with 10 bases in between. This CDR3 is 13 amino acids long. The chain's CDR3 is CASSHGSTYEQYF. CDR3 sequence (DNA): TGCGCCAGCAGCCACGGGAGTACCTACGAGCAGTACTTC.

This clone was recorded once. This rearrangement joins TRBV7-8 to TRBJ1-2; no firm D call. Germline V gene data show CDR1 as SGHVS and CDR2 as FQNEAQ. CDR3 length: 16 amino acids. Deletions cut 0 bases from V and 0 bases from J, with 11 bases between. CDR3 sequence reads: CASSLARRFTNYGYTF. For the CDR3, the DNA is TGTGCCAGCAGCTTAGCGCGGAGGTTCACTAACTATGGCTACACCTTC.

The chain is built from TRBV19 and TRBJ1-5; D may be TRBD1 (6 bases). Looked up from germline, CDR1 is LNHDA and CDR2 is SQIVND (reference sequence). Between the trimmed V and J ends, which lost 5 bases and 6 bases, there was a span of 14 bases. The CDR3 sequence is 14 residues long. The CDR3 sequence: CASSSGADSQPQHF. As DNA, the CDR3 is TGTGCCAGTAGTTCAGGGGCGGACAGTCAGCCCCAGCATTTT.

The chain has TRBV15 and TRBJ1-5; D remains unclear. Trimming took 8 bases from V and 2 from J, leaving 16 bases between them. Germline V lookup: CDR1 LNHNV, CDR2 YYDKDF (reference sequence). This CDR3 region has 15 residues. CDR3 amino acids: CATRETGSGNQPQHF. The CDR3 DNA is TGTGCCACCCGAGAGACGGGATCGGGCAATCAGCCCCAGCATTTT. Full variable domain (outside the CDR3, taken from reference TRBV15 and TRBJ1-5): DAMVIQNPRYQVTQFGKPVTLSCSQTLNHNVMYWYQQKSSQAPKLLFHYYDKDFNNEADTPDNFQSRRPNTSFCFLDIRSPGLGDTAMYLCATRETGSGNQPQHFGDGTRLSIL.

The chain carries TRBV10-3 and TRBJ2-3; 8 bases agree with TRBD2. This CDR3 is built from 17 residues. The junction had 12 bases not matched to a gene; V was cut back by 3 bases and J by 4 bases. CDR1 and CDR2 (germline): ENHRY, SYGVKD. CDR3 loop: CAISDPPGRGVSDTQYF. The CDR3 coding sequence is TGTGCCATCAGTGATCCGCCTGGGCGGGGGGTTTCAGATACGCAGTATTTT.

As DNA, the CDR3 is TGTGCCAGTAGTATAGATAGACTCCTGAATGAGCAGTTCTTC. This translates into CASSIDRLLNEQFF. The genes are TRBV19 and TRBJ2-1; D not resolved. CDR1 LNHDA and CDR2 SQIVND come from the germline V gene (reference sequence). V was clipped by 0 bases and J by 7 bases, with 10 bases between them. CDR3 length equals 14 residues.

On this clone itself: A read error may account for a junction end that differs from germline. CDR3 sequence (DNA): TGCGCCAGCAGTTTGGACAGGGGGAGGTCACCCCTCCACTTT. It encodes CASSLDRGRSPLHF. J is TRBJ1-6 and V is TRBV5-1, with 10 bases matching TRBD1. CDR1 SGHRS and CDR2 YFSETQ come from the germline V gene. There are 14 residues in the CDR3.

The chain recombines TRBV7-9 with TRBJ2-7, with unresolved D. The CDR3 is made up of 15 amino acids. Trimming left V 5 bases short and J 3 bases short, with 17 bases between. Germline values: CDR1 SEHNR, CDR2 FQNEAQ (reference sequence). The CDR3 spells CASSPTSGEYYEQYF. In nucleotides, the CDR3 is TGTGCCAGCAGCCCAACATCCGGAGAATACTACGAGCAGTACTTC.

As concerns this clone: The sample contains more than one DNA sequence encoding this CDR3. The rearrangement links TRBV5-1 to TRBJ2-5; D perhaps matches TRBD1 (6 bases). V was cut by 5 bases and J by 5 bases, with 10 bases left in between. This CDR3 has 12 amino acids. Germline V gene data show CDR1 as SGHRS and CDR2 as YFSETQ. Written as DNA, the CDR3 is TGCGCCAGCAGTGTCGACAGGGAGACCCAGTACTTC. Residues: CASSVDRETQYF.

J is TRBJ2-3 and V is TRBV19; 7 bases line up with TRBD2. From germline, CDR1 is LNHDA and CDR2 SQIVND (reference sequence). V was pared by 6 bases and J by 2 bases, with 8 bases of the junction left unmatched. This CDR3 comprises 15 residues. CDR3 sequence: CASRLGSGTTDTQYF. Written as DNA, the CDR3 is TGTGCCAGTAGGTTAGGGAGCGGGACCACAGATACGCAGTATTTT.